A single T cell receptor beta chain is shown here with its context. Its specificity is unknown. Isolation of CD4+ T cells took place after about ten days of culture. The data were produced by immunoSEQ multiplex PCR, yet TCRdb's version contains in-frame clones alone and is incomplete. Found here are some 49,000 clones, roughly 80% of them singletons; the top ten hold just over 8.5%. Germline loops: CDR1 SQVTM, CDR2 ANQGSEA. The length of the CDR3 is 15 residues. V shed 4 bases and J 0 bases; nucleotides not matched to a gene: 1. This sample was included in a study of vaccination effects on CD4 cells after COVID-19. Study-level background: At 16 days and at one week before vaccination, samples were given by two convalescent patients. Study-wide findings and caveats: The study found that post-vaccine spike-reactive clones in convalescents were mainly new vaccine-induced clones.

This rearrangement joins TRBV29-1 to TRBJ2-1; 12 bases map to TRBD2. Sequenced material: CD4+ T cells from PBMCs cultured without peptide, taken before COVID-19 vaccination. This TCR derives from a human donor who had a prior SARS-CoV-2 infection. CDR3 DNA: TGCAGCGTTGCGGGACTAGCGGGCTCCTACAATGAGCAGTTCTTC. Translated: CSVAGLAGSYNEQFF.